The present T cell receptor (beta chain) was sequenced within a study of shared clonotypes between healthy human individuals. The run depth of the assay was deep. Per the original methods: Junction-only sequences produced by ImmunoSEQ had no quality scores, so filtering differed. Sequenced by immunoSEQ multiplex PCR; TCRdb stores in-frame clones only, minus some. That table supplies the V and J calls and clone size; D and trimming were determined from the DNA. The repertoire holds under 750,000 clones, with 55% to 80% as singletons. Findings and caveats of the study: All-four-donor shared clonotypes had higher generation probabilities than non-shared clonotypes did. Of the naive CD4 clonotypes, around 4.9% were shared across a few donors.

Comment on this clone: The antigen remains unidentified.

Germline CDR1 and CDR2: SGHRS and YFSETQ. V was cut by 2 bases and J by 3 bases, with 17 bases left in between. The CDR3 sequence is 16 residues long. Material: memory CD4+ T cells sorted from blood. Subset reported: CD45RA-negative fraction. The sequence came from a woman aged 30 to 39 in good health. The chain is built from TRBV5-1 and TRBJ2-5, with D perhaps assigned TRBD1 or TRBD2 (5 bases each). CDR3 region: CASSLIPGREKETQYF. The DNA of the CDR3 is TGCGCCAGCAGCTTAATACCGGGACGGGAAAAAGAGACCCAGTACTTC.